Listed below are T cell receptor beta chains from one sample, sequenced in a study of blood T cell repertoires in COVID-19. Clones were sequenced by immunoSEQ multiplex PCR, and TCRdb holds only the in-frame ones, with some missing. The sample contains 240,000 or so clones, around 80% of which appear only once. The material sequenced was peripheral blood. Source of these receptors: a woman at least 80 years old with acute or convalescent COVID-19. Each CDR3 is given with its conserved first and last residue. Fields, in order: V gene, CDR3 protein.

TRBV11-3 CASTNVPWTELYQPQHF
TRBV14 CASSPIGTALQETQYF
TRBV6-5 CASRSSVHSYNEQFF
TRBV5-4 CASSLGTRKNEKLFF
TRBV9 CASSVDIGQSYEQYF
TRBV21-1 CASSKGTAGGLTGGF
TRBV10-3 CAISESSNQPQHF
TRBV5-4 CASSLEGYIYGYTF
TRBV24-1 CATRSPGSGGKPGCNEQFF
TRBV7-8 CASSLVDTYTEAFF
TRBV7-9 CASSLRTVSSTDTQYF
TRBV3-1/TRBV3-2 CASSRGLQGAAGNTIYF
TRBV6-5 CASSQNGQGYTEAFF
TRBV7-6 CASSIQETQYF
TRBV3-1/TRBV3-2 CASSLSYEQYF
TRBV4-2 CASSFFQNQPQHF
TRBV7-2 CASSGRTGNEQFF
TRBV6-6 CASSYGLGDYGYTF
TRBV7-2 CASSLDLPYEQYF
TRBV11-3 CASSAGTSYTF
TRBV7-2 CASSPDRGDSPLHF
TRBV19 CASSRGFAPNQPQHF
TRBV18 CASSPTRGLSTDTQYF
TRBV3-1/TRBV3-2 CASSLIRGEQFF
TRBV7-2 CASSSPPAGMFF
TRBV7-8 CASSLVGTSGYNEQFF
TRBV12-3/TRBV12-4 CASTRVEKLFF
TRBV5-1 CASSLEGGQGKAFF
TRBV4-1 CASSQAQGLLTGELFF
TRBV7-2 CASSFRGQGKNEQYF
TRBV6-6 CASSYSMRNEQFF
TRBV9 CASSAADRSNEKLFF
TRBV6-2/TRBV6-3 CASSYSRTRSYEQYF
TRBV12-5 CASGLGLGAPGGETQYF
TRBV30 CAWGRNTEAFF
TRBV10-3 CAISDQGQGGTEAFF
TRBV3-1/TRBV3-2 CASSSTPTGGYGYTF
TRBV7-8 CASSTGLAGANNEQFF
TRBV11-2 CASSKQANTEAFF
TRBV4-3 CASSQLTSDITGYTF
TRBV7-2 CASSLVKGGDQPQHF
TRBV6-5 CASGPQGGDEKLFF
TRBV28 CASSFYRASGNTIYF
TRBV28 CASSPGQSSYNEQFF
TRBV11-2 CASSLDLAGVGTGELFF
TRBV24-1 CATSSEIQGIGNEQFF